This T cell receptor (beta chain) was found in a study of T cell responses to AZD1222 COVID-19 vaccine. V was pared by 7 bases and J by 2 bases, with 8 bases between. The CDR3 sequence is 13 residues long. Germline CDR1 reads MDHEN; CDR2 reads SYDVKM. The study, taken as a whole, reports: Donors were chiefly white British, with a greater number of females, and clonal diversity was perhaps underestimated.

Here immunoSEQ multiplex PCR was the method, and the copy in TCRdb shows in-frame clones only, minus some. Of thousands of clones detected, approximately 87% appear once; the ten largest clones hold 15% to 17%. Details on this clone: What it recognizes is unknown.

The receptor comes from an adult who received the AZD1222 COVID-19 vaccine. Here the sequenced sample was peripheral blood, taken 28 days after the second AZD1222 dose. The rearrangement uses TRBV28 and TRBJ2-2; unclear D gene. CDR3 nucleotide sequence: TGTGCCAGCACCTCACCCAACACCGGGGAGCTGTTTTTT. Its protein is CASTSPNTGELFF.